This record looks at one T cell receptor (beta chain) sequence and its context. Its matching antigen is unknown. The record originates from a study of beta chain features in type 1 diabetes. Using CD45RO/CCR7/CD25/CD127/CD95/CD27, CD4+ naive, central memory, regulatory and stem cell-like memory cells were sorted. J was trimmed by 0 bases and V by 0 bases; bases with no gene match: 11. CDR3 length: 19 amino acids. Germline assignment: CDR1 ENHRY and CDR2 SYGVKD. The study reverse transcribed the entire isolated RNA, so it sequenced expressed TCRB transcripts. Here immunoSEQ multiplex PCR was the method, and the copy in TCRdb shows in-frame clones only, minus some. The table shows around 360,000 clones, with over 9.5% occurring only once. Study-wide points: No resolution was reached here on whether HLA type influences TCRB rearrangement. Shorter TCRB CDR3s, moderately but significantly so, marked every one of the four CD4+ subsets in Type 1 diabetes patients.

The sequenced sample was naive CD4+ T cells from blood. The chain combines TRBV10-3 with TRBJ1-5; 7 bases fit TRBD1. The sequence was collected from a woman aged 18-29 years with type 1 diabetes. Written as DNA, the CDR3 is TGTGCCATCAGTGAGTCCGGCAAGGGTCAGGGGGATAGCAATCAGCCCCAGCATTTT. Translated: CAISESGKGQGDSNQPQHF.